Each of the 20 T cell receptor beta chains below was sequenced from the same sample in a study of blood T cell repertoires in COVID-19. Sequenced by immunoSEQ multiplex PCR; TCRdb stores in-frame clones only, minus some. Of more than 250,000 clones in the sample, less than 85% were seen once. The material sequenced was peripheral blood. These receptors were obtained from a man between 60 and 75 years old who had recovered from COVID-19.

The gene calls are TRBV7-6 and TRBJ2-5, with D perhaps matching TRBD1 (6 bases). V was shortened by 5 bases and J by 5 bases, with 18 bases between the two germline ends. Germline CDR1 is SGHVS and CDR2 is FNYEAQ. This CDR3 has 15 residues. The CDR3 reads CASSPSQGSRETQYF. The CDR3 DNA is TGTGCCAGCAGCCCTTCCCAGGGGTCGAGGGAGACCCAGTACTTC.

The rearrangement joins TRBV19 to TRBJ2-5; TRBD1 agrees at 8 bases. The V gene's germline CDR1 is LNHDA and CDR2 SQIVND (reference sequence). J was trimmed by 2 bases and V by 5 bases; bases with no gene match: 10. CDR3 length: 16 residues. The CDR3 DNA reads as TGTGCCAGTAGTCCAGCAGGGGGCGCGGGACAAGAGACCCAGTACTTC. Translation: CASSPAGGAGQETQYF.

To note about this clone: Other DNA sequences in the sample encode the same CDR3. The chain employs TRBV7-9 and TRBJ1-2; 8 bases agree with TRBD1. Germline values: CDR1 SEHNR, CDR2 FQNEAQ (reference sequence). With 6 bases clipped from V and 0 bases from J, the junction kept 6 bases outside the gene matches. This CDR3 is built from 15 residues. CDR3 region: CASRAGTGANYGYTF. The CDR3 DNA reads as TGTGCCAGCAGGGCTGGGACAGGAGCTAACTATGGCTACACCTTC.

The rearrangement joins TRBV11-2 to TRBJ2-7; no reliable D call. CDR3 length equals 14 residues. Germline V lookup: CDR1 SGHAT, CDR2 FQNNGV. The V gene lost 5 bases and the J gene lost 2 bases, with 13 bases spanning the gap. This chain's CDR3 is CASSLRADPYEQYF. In nucleotides, the CDR3 is TGTGCCAGCAGCCTACGAGCCGATCCCTACGAGCAGTACTTC.

The V and J genes are TRBV10-2 and TRBJ2-7; D is undetermined. CDR1 and CDR2 (germline): WSHSY, SAAADI. V lost 3 bases to trimming and J lost 1 base, with 10 bases between them. This CDR3 is 14 amino acids long. This chain's CDR3 is CASSDWAASYEQYF. The CDR3, as DNA: TGCGCCAGCAGTGATTGGGCCGCATCCTACGAGCAGTACTTC.

The chain combines TRBV6-1 with TRBJ1-6, with 8 bases matching TRBD1. The CDR3 is 15 residues long. V shed 0 bases and J 10 bases; nucleotides not matched to a gene: 5. Germline V gene sequence: CDR1 MNHNS, CDR2 SASEGT. DNA of the CDR3: TGTGCCAGCAGTGAAGCACCAGGGGGCGGGTCACCCCTCCACTTT. Translating it yields CASSEAPGGGSPLHF.

The chain is built from TRBV13 and TRBJ2-2; 7 nucleotides match TRBD1. CDR3 size: 16 residues. The germline CDR1 and CDR2 sequences are PRHDT and FYEKMQ (reference sequence). Trimming removed 5 bases from V and 4 bases from J; junction bases left unmatched: 10. CDR3 nucleotides: TGTGCCAGCAGCCCAACCACAGGGGTGAGCACCGGGGAGCTGTTTTTT. Translation: CASSPTTGVSTGELFF.

The V call is TRBV5-4, the J call TRBJ2-7, with D tentatively TRBD2 (5 bases). The CDR3 has 15 amino acids. The germline V and J ends were trimmed by 0 bases and 4 bases, with 14 bases remaining between them. Germline CDR1 SGHNT, CDR2 YYREEE (reference sequence). The CDR3 spells CASSLGASTAYEQYF. The CDR3 DNA reads TGTGCCAGCAGCTTGGGGGCTAGCACGGCGTACGAGCAGTACTTC.

The J gene is TRBJ2-1, the V gene TRBV5-4, with D tentatively TRBD2 (5 bases). The CDR3 totals 13 residues. The V gene lost 4 bases and the J gene lost 6 bases, with 11 bases spanning the gap. Germline V gene data show CDR1 as SGHNT and CDR2 as YYREEE (reference sequence). The CDR3 bases are TGTGCCAGCAGCCCACGAGGAGGCAATGAGCAGTTCTTC. It is translated as CASSPRGGNEQFF.

The V gene is TRBV5-5, the J gene TRBJ1-1; D is uncertain. Germline CDR1 SGHKS, CDR2 YYEKEE (reference sequence). This CDR3 spans 15 amino acids. The germline V and J ends were trimmed by 2 bases and 1 base, with 12 bases remaining between them. The CDR3 protein is CASSLRELQNTEAFF. Written as DNA, the CDR3 is TGTGCCAGCAGCTTACGAGAACTCCAGAACACTGAAGCTTTCTTT.

The genes are TRBV19 and TRBJ2-3; TRBD2 matches 9 bases. V was pared by 1 base and J by 6 bases, with 2 bases of the junction left unmatched. The CDR3 length is 14 residues. Germline V lookup: CDR1 LNHDA, CDR2 SQIVND (reference sequence). For the CDR3, the DNA is TGTGCCAGTAGTATAGGACTAGCGGTCGATACGCAGTATTTT. Translation gives CASSIGLAVDTQYF.

This rearrangement joins TRBV27 to TRBJ2-7, with TRBD1 matching over 7 bases. The length of the CDR3 is 15 residues. The J segment lost 4 bases and the V segment lost 5 bases, leaving 11 bases of the junction unmatched. Germline values: CDR1 MNHEY, CDR2 SMNVEV (reference sequence). The CDR3 coding sequence is TGTGCCAGCAGTCCCCGGACAGGCGACCAATACGAGCAGTACTTC. Its protein is CASSPRTGDQYEQYF.

Written as DNA, the CDR3 is TGCAGCGTTGAAGATCTTGGGACAGGGGGCTTCGGCTACACCTTC. Translation: CSVEDLGTGGFGYTF. V gene TRBV29-1 combines with J gene TRBJ1-2; 12 bases are a match to TRBD1. The J segment lost 8 bases and the V segment lost 0 bases, leaving 7 bases of the junction unmatched. CDR3 length: 15 residues. Germline CDR1 reads SQVTM; CDR2 reads ANQGSEA.

CDR3 DNA sequence: TGTGCCAGCAGCCAACCAGGCGGGCCCCAAGAGACCCAGTACTTC. This translates into CASSQPGGPQETQYF. This chain links TRBV4-2 with TRBJ2-5; a weak D match, TRBD2 (5 bases). CDR3 length: 15 residues. Trimming took 2 bases from V and 1 from J, leaving 11 bases between them. CDR1 and CDR2 from the germline V gene are LGHNA and YNFKEQ.

The rearrangement uses TRBV9 and TRBJ2-1; no definite D call. There are 11 residues in the CDR3. The germline V gene has CDR1 SGDLS and CDR2 YYNGEE. The V end was cut by 1 base, the J end by 10 bases, with 6 bases between. The CDR3 protein is CASSVSSEQFF. In DNA, the CDR3 is TGTGCCAGCAGCGTATCCTCGGAGCAGTTCTTC.

CDR3 residues: CSVEHSTGNTIYF. CDR3 nucleotides: TGCAGCGTTGAGCACAGTACTGGAAACACCATATATTTT. The rearrangement joins TRBV29-1 to TRBJ1-3; D is unresolved. This CDR3 spans 13 amino acids. Trimming left V 3 bases short and J 2 bases short, with 8 bases between. The germline CDR1 and CDR2 sequences are SQVTM and ANQGSEA.

The CDR3 loop reads CASSPTGSNYNEQFF. The CDR3 nucleotides are TGTGCCAGCTCACCGACAGGTTCAAACTACAATGAGCAGTTCTTC. The rearrangement joins TRBV18 to TRBJ2-1; TRBD1 is a possible D gene (6 bases). Trimming stripped 3 bases from V and 3 bases from J, with 12 bases between. Germline CDR1 and CDR2: KGHSH and LQKENI. CDR3 size: 15 residues.

This clone was recorded once. The sample holds other DNA sequences that translate to the same CDR3. V is TRBV5-6 and J is TRBJ1-3; 7 bases map to TRBD1. V lost 0 bases and J lost 2; bases outside the gene matches: 2. This CDR3 has 15 amino acids. Germline V gene sequence: CDR1 SGHDT, CDR2 YYEEEE. This CDR3 is CASSLEQGPGNTIYF. The CDR3 DNA sequence: TGTGCCAGCAGCTTGGAACAGGGGCCTGGAAACACCATATATTTT.

The chain uses TRBV6-5 and TRBJ2-1; 10 nucleotides line up with TRBD2. Trimming took 2 bases from V and 7 from J; bases not matched to a gene: 5. Germline-derived CDR1 and CDR2 are MNHEY and SVGAGI. The CDR3 has 15 residues. The CDR3 spells CASSYITSGKNEQFF. CDR3 coding DNA: TGTGCCAGCAGTTACATCACTAGCGGGAAAAATGAGCAGTTCTTC.

The chain links TRBV4-2 to TRBJ2-7; 8 nucleotides align to TRBD2. Unmatched junction bases numbered 13, after V lost 0 bases and J lost 3 bases. In germline, CDR1 is LGHNA, CDR2 YNFKEQ. There are 18 residues in the CDR3. CDR3 DNA: TGTGCCAGCAGCCAAGATGGGAGCCGGGGGACTAGGGGCTACGAGCAGTACTTC. It codes for CASSQDGSRGTRGYEQYF.